This T cell receptor beta chain appears in the sequencing data of a study of T-cell memory formation after mild COVID-19 (dated by TCRdb to about 2021). Study-level background: Most TCR sequence clusters were specific to one of the two donors. T-cell clones expanding and contracting after mild COVID-19 in a couple of donors were tracked by longitudinal TCRalpha and TCRbeta repertoire sequencing. The cohort comprised two young, previously healthy adult volunteers, one female and one male.

What the authors observed across the whole study: Only a couple of mild cases were covered by the study, and larger cohorts that include severe cases with pre-infection samples were considered necessary. Contracting CD4+ clones turned up mainly in the CM and EM memory subsets, whereas EMRA was where CD8+ clones were enriched. Balanced CD4/CD8 phenotypes were observed for clones contracting from day 15 to 85, whereas a bias towards CD4+ was observed for a second wave of clones expanding from day 15 to 37. Some responding clones were detected in pre-infection memory, which suggested that pre-existing cross-reactive memory T cells had joined the SARS-CoV-2 response. SARS-CoV-2 specificity was not confirmed for the second-wave clones peaking on day 37.

Sequencing relied on an Illumina NovaSeq 6000. cDNA libraries for TCRalpha and TCRbeta were prepared by 5'RACE using constant-segment primers, with sample barcodes and unique molecular identifiers added. Trizol reagent was used to extract RNA from every sample. Amplification of the libraries took two PCR steps, and the second step added a second sample barcode plus Illumina TruSeq adapters. The libraries were sequenced on an Illumina NovaSeq using 2 x 150 bp paired-end reads. Turning to the authors' computational methods: Reads were demultiplexed and collapsed into UMI-guided consensus sequences with migec v1.2.7. With mixcr v2.1.11, UMI consensuses were aligned to TRA and TRB V and J templates and assembled into clonotypes. A clonotype was counted as expanded or contracted only if both edgeR and NoisET called the change significant, with noise models trained on biological replicates. edgeR calls used a false discovery rate-adjusted p below 0.01 and a log2 fold-change threshold of 1. As an exploratory analysis of dynamics, PCA with hierarchical clustering was applied to max-normalized trajectories of the 1000 most abundant clonotypes. Separately sequenced CD4+ and CD8+ repertoires were used to assign the CD4 or CD8 phenotype of responding clones. Clones were called with MiXCR by TCRdb after fastp trimmed the public reads at Q25, and only in-frame beta chains were retained. Entries that share a CDR3 protein sequence are merged under the most common genes and DNA. The V and J calls and clone size are TCRdb's, not the authors'. This sample is represented by roughly 400,000 distinct CDR3 sequences; approximately 24% of them were singletons. The biggest ten clones account for 8.8% of the sample.

The junction shows trimming of 3 bases on V and 2 bases on J, and the gene matches do not reach 9 bases of it. CDR1 and CDR2 are drawn from the germline V gene (reference sequence): DFQATT, SNEGSKA. The CDR3 starts with the cysteine, ends with the phenylalanine, and has 16 residues. This entry keeps only the CDR3 DNA: 48 bases, framed from base 1. This clonotype was counted a few times. Its antigen target is currently unknown. The record has no base qualities; no much larger clone is one base away. PBMCs were isolated by Ficoll-Paque density gradient centrifugation. The sequence is built from TRBV20-1 and TRBJ2-3; TRBD2 lines up with 9 middle nucleotides. Sample: PBMCs or a T cell subset sorted from them (not recorded which). This sequence originates from an adult woman who had mild COVID-19 (a few samples of this study predate the infection). The sample titles of this study are shuffled in the database, so cell type and time point are left out; the donor was told from shared clones. The CDR3 reads CSARVAGGPTTDTQYF. The bases are TGCAGTGCTAGGGTGGCGGGAGGGCCGACCACAGATACGCAGTATTTT.